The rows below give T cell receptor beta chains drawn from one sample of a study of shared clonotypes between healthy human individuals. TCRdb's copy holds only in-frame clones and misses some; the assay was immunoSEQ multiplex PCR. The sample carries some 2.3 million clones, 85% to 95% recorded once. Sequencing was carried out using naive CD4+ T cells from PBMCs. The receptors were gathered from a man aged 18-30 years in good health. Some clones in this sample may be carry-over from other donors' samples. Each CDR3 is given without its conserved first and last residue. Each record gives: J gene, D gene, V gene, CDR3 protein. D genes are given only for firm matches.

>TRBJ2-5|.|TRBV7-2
ASSLDRYQETQY
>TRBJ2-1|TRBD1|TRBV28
ASSLAGQGPSF
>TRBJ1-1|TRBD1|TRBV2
ASRKQGFAEAF
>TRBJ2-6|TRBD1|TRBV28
ASSPRQGARGANVLT
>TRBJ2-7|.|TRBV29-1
SVADSYEQY
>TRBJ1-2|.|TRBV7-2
ASSLLGSYGYT
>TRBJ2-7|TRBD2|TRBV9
ASSPVAGGAYEQY
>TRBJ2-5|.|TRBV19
ASSIGGHQETQY
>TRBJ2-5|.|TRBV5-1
ASSLGSKWGYQETQY
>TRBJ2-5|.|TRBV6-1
ASSLTGLETQY
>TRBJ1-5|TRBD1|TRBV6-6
ASSPGQGGNQPQH
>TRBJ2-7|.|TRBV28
ASRDRGSYEQY
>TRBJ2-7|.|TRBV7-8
ASSLALGGEQY
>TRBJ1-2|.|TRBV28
ASSLGTENYGYT
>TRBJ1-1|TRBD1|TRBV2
ASSSQGGEVEAF
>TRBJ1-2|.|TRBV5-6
ASSFLGYGYT
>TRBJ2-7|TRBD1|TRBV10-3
AIRDDRVGPYEQY
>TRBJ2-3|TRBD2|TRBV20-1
SAPAGGTQY
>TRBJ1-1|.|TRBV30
AWSRQGLSEAF
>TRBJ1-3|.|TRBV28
ASSLYGSGGNTIY
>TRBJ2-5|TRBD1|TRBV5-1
ASSLYGTDLETQY
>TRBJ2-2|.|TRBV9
ASSPVAGELF
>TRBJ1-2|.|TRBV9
ASSASPGQIANYGYT
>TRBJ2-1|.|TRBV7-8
ASSPGTGSSYNEQF
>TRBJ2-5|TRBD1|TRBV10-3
AISLQGLLETQY
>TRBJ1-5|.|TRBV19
ASSLTVPAQPQH
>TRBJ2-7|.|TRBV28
ASSLLDGFYEQY
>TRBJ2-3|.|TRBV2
ASSVKTDDIGTDTQY
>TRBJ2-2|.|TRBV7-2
ASTSRAGANTGELF
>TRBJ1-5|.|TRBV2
ASSTPGGDNQPQH
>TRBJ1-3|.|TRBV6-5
ASRPDGNSGNTIY
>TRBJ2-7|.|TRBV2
ASSGQGGAYEQY
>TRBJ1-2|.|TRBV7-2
ASSLTLYNYGYT
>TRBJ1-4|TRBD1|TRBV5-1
ASSLDGSDRSKKLF
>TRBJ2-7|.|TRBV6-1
ASSLLGQTEY